This is a list of T cell receptor beta chains from one sample in a study of metastatic and nonmetastatic thyroid tumors. MiXCR was used by TCRdb to re-call the PCR reads. The sample lists 25,000 to 35,000 clones, around 25% seen once, with just over 14% in the top ten. The sample was blood. The receptors here all came from a female donor with papillary thyroid cancer or a benign thyroid nodule (not recorded which). Some clones in this sample may be carry-over from other donors' samples. Both conserved end residues are part of each CDR3. Each record gives: D gene, V gene, clone size, J gene, CDR3 DNA, CDR3 protein. D genes are given only for firm matches. Clone size is shown for a subset of rows, as once, few, many or a class of expanded clone.

D gene: TRBD1; V gene: TRBV28; clone size: medium-sized; J gene: TRBJ2-7; CDR3 DNA: TGTGCCAGCAGTTCCAACAGGGGGATGGTACACGAGCAGTACTTC; CDR3 protein: CASSSNRGMVHEQYF
D gene: .; V gene: TRBV12-3/TRBV12-4; clone size: few; J gene: TRBJ2-2; CDR3 DNA: TGTGCCAGCAATTTATCAGGCGCAAACACCGGGGAGCTGTTTTTT; CDR3 protein: CASNLSGANTGELFF
D gene: .; V gene: TRBV27; clone size: .; J gene: TRBJ2-7; CDR3 DNA: TGTGCCAGCAGTTTATGGACTGCAGCCTACGAGCAGTACTTC; CDR3 protein: CASSLWTAAYEQYF
D gene: TRBD1; V gene: TRBV30; clone size: many; J gene: TRBJ2-2; CDR3 DNA: TGTGCCTGGAGTGTATCGGGGAGGACAGGGAGAAAGACCGGGGAGCTGTTTTTT; CDR3 protein: CAWSVSGRTGRKTGELFF
D gene: .; V gene: TRBV5-8; clone size: many; J gene: TRBJ2-1; CDR3 DNA: TGTGCCAGCAGCCAGGGGCAGGGCTCCTACAATGAGCAGTTCTTC; CDR3 protein: CASSQGQGSYNEQFF
D gene: TRBD2; V gene: TRBV27; clone size: few; J gene: TRBJ2-2; CDR3 DNA: TGTGCCAGCAGAACATTAGCGGGCTTGAACACCGGGGAGCTGTTTTTT; CDR3 protein: CASRTLAGLNTGELFF
D gene: .; V gene: TRBV6-6; clone size: .; J gene: TRBJ2-7; CDR3 DNA: TGTGCCAGCAGTTACCCAACTGTTACAGGGAACTACGAGCAGTACTTC; CDR3 protein: CASSYPTVTGNYEQYF
D gene: .; V gene: TRBV6-2/TRBV6-3; clone size: medium-sized; J gene: TRBJ2-2; CDR3 DNA: TGTGCCAGCCTCGCACAGAACACCGGGGAGCTGTTTTTT; CDR3 protein: CASLAQNTGELFF
D gene: .; V gene: TRBV12-3/TRBV12-4; clone size: many; J gene: TRBJ2-3; CDR3 DNA: TGTGCCAGCAGGAGACTAAGCACAGATACGCAGTATTTT; CDR3 protein: CASRRLSTDTQYF
D gene: TRBD1; V gene: TRBV28; clone size: medium-sized; J gene: TRBJ1-2; CDR3 DNA: TGTGCCAGTTTTCCGGGACAGGACTCCTATGGCTACACCTTC; CDR3 protein: CASFPGQDSYGYTF
D gene: .; V gene: TRBV28; clone size: few; J gene: TRBJ1-6; CDR3 DNA: TGTGCCAGCAGCCGGACAAGCAATAATTCACCCCTCCACTTT; CDR3 protein: CASSRTSNNSPLHF
D gene: .; V gene: TRBV7-6; clone size: .; J gene: TRBJ2-3; CDR3 DNA: TGTGCCAGCAGCTCCTCTTTTAGGACAGATACGCAGTATTTT; CDR3 protein: CASSSSFRTDTQYF
D gene: .; V gene: TRBV19; clone size: few; J gene: TRBJ2-7; CDR3 DNA: TGTGCCAGTAGTATAGTGCACGGGGACGAGCAGTACTTC; CDR3 protein: CASSIVHGDEQYF
D gene: .; V gene: TRBV19; clone size: .; J gene: TRBJ2-7; CDR3 DNA: TGTGCCAGTAGCCCCAAGACTTCGGGCGAGCAGTACTTC; CDR3 protein: CASSPKTSGEQYF
D gene: .; V gene: TRBV29-1; clone size: .; J gene: TRBJ2-3; CDR3 DNA: TGCAGCTTTGAAGATCTCCAAGGACCCAGTGACACGCAGTATTTT; CDR3 protein: CSFEDLQGPSDTQYF
D gene: .; V gene: TRBV7-2; clone size: once; J gene: TRBJ2-2; CDR3 DNA: TGTGCCAGCAGCTCCCAGGGGACTACCGGGGAGCTGTTTTTT; CDR3 protein: CASSSQGTTGELFF
D gene: TRBD1; V gene: TRBV7-9; clone size: many; J gene: TRBJ2-7; CDR3 DNA: TGTGCCAGCAGCCCGACAGGGGGCGGCGAGCAGTACTTC; CDR3 protein: CASSPTGGGEQYF
D gene: .; V gene: TRBV28; clone size: few; J gene: TRBJ2-6; CDR3 DNA: TGTGCCAGCAGTCTTATCTCTGGGGCCAATGTCCTGGCTTTC; CDR3 protein: CASSLISGANVLAF
D gene: .; V gene: TRBV6-2/TRBV6-3; clone size: few; J gene: TRBJ1-2; CDR3 DNA: TGTGCCAGCAGTTACGTGCAGACAGATGGCTACACCTTC; CDR3 protein: CASSYVQTDGYTF
D gene: .; V gene: TRBV5-1; clone size: many; J gene: TRBJ2-1; CDR3 DNA: TGCGCCAGCAGCGCGGGAAATAGGAATGAGCAGTTCTTC; CDR3 protein: CASSAGNRNEQFF
D gene: .; V gene: TRBV3-1; clone size: .; J gene: TRBJ1-1; CDR3 DNA: TGTGCCAGCAGCCAAGGGACAGAAGCTTTCTTT; CDR3 protein: CASSQGTEAFF
D gene: .; V gene: TRBV12-3/TRBV12-4; clone size: many; J gene: TRBJ1-1; CDR3 DNA: TGTGCCAGCCTCAAAGGGGCAGGGAGGGACACTGAAGCTTTCTTT; CDR3 protein: CASLKGAGRDTEAFF
D gene: TRBD2; V gene: TRBV7-2; clone size: many; J gene: TRBJ2-3; CDR3 DNA: TGTGCCAGCAGCTTAGTGGGCGGGAGGGCGCAGTATTTT; CDR3 protein: CASSLVGGRAQYF
D gene: .; V gene: TRBV21-1; clone size: .; J gene: TRBJ2-1; CDR3 DNA: .; CDR3 protein: CASGWGLVGEGAMYNEQFF
D gene: .; V gene: TRBV6-2/TRBV6-3; clone size: medium-sized; J gene: TRBJ2-5; CDR3 DNA: TGTGCCAGCAGTTACTCGATCAGGGGGGCTGGGGAGACCCAGTACTTC; CDR3 protein: CASSYSIRGAGETQYF